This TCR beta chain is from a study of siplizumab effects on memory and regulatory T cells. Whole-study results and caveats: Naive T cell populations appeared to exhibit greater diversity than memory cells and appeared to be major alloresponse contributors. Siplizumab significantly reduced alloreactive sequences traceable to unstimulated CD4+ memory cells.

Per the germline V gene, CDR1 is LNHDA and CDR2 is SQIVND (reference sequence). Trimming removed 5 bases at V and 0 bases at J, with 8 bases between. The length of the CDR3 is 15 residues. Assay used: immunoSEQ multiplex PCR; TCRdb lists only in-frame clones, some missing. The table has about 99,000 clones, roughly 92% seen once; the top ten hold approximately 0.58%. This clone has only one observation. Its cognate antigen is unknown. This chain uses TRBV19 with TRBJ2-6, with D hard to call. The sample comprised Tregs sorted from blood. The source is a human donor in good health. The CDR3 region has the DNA TGTGCCAGTAGTGCGACACCCTCTGGGGCCAACGTCCTGACTTTC. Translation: CASSATPSGANVLTF.